This T cell receptor beta chain originates from a study of T cell responses to AZD1222 COVID-19 vaccine. Overall study results and limits: All repertoire sampling was performed exclusively after the peak T cell response. Targeting of unmutated variant regions was reportedly seen in nearly half of spike-specific TCRs. It should be noted that donors were predominantly white British and more often female, and clonal diversity was possibly underestimated.

The length of the CDR3 is 13 residues. V lost 2 bases and J lost 0, with 2 bases in between. Germline CDR1 reads MNHEY; CDR2 reads SMNVEV (reference sequence). Notes on this clone: As yet, its antigen is unknown.

Repertoires were generated with immunoSEQ multiplex PCR, while TCRdb's copy carries only in-frame clones and drops some. Of about 120,000 clones in the sample, over 75% are singletons; the top ten hold 4% to 4.5%. The rearrangement joins TRBV27 to TRBJ1-5; no definite D call. The clonotype originates from an adult who received the MenACWY meningococcal vaccine as a control. This material consisted of peripheral blood, taken 28 days after the second dose of the MenACWY control vaccine. The CDR3 sequence is CASSLHSNQPQHF. CDR3 DNA: TGTGCCAGCAGTTTACATAGCAATCAGCCCCAGCATTTT.